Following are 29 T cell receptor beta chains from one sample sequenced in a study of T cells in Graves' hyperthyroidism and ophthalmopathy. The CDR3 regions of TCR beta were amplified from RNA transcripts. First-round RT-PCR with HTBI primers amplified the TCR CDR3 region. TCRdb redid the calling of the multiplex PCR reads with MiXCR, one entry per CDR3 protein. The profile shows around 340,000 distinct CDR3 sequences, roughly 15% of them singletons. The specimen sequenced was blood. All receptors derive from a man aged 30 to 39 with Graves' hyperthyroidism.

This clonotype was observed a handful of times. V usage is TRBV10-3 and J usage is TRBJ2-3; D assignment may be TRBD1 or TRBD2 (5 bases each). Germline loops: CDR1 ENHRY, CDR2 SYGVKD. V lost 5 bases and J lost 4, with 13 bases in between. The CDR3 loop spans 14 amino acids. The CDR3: CAISPGPGADTQYF. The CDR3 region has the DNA TGTGCCATCAGTCCGGGGCCTGGGGCAGATACGCAGTATTTT.

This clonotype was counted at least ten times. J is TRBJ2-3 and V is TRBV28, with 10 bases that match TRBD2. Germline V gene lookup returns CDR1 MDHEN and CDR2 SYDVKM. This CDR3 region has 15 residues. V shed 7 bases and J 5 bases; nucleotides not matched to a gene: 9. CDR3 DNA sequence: TGTGCCAGCACCCCCAGCGGGAGGGTACGAGATACGCAGTATTTT. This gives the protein CASTPSGRVRDTQYF.

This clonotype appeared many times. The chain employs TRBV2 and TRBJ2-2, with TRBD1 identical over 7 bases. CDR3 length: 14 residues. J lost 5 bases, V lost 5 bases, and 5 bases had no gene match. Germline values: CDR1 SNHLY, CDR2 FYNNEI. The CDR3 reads CASSPTGMTGELFF. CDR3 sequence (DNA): TGTGCCAGCAGTCCGACAGGGATGACCGGGGAGCTGTTTTTT.

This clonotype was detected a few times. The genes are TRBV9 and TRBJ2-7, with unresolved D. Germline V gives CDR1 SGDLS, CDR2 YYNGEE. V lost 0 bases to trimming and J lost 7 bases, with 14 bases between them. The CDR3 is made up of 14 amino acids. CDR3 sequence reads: CASSVESTRTEQYF. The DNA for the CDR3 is TGTGCCAGCAGCGTAGAGTCCACCCGCACGGAGCAGTACTTC.

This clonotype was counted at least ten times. CDR3 nucleotides: TGTGCCAGCAGCTTAGTTACAGGGGGAAGTCACGAGCAGTACTTC. Amino acids: CASSLVTGGSHEQYF. The chain combines TRBV7-9 with TRBJ2-7; 8 nucleotides line up with TRBD1. Trimming cost V 1 base and J 5 bases; bases outside gene matches: 7. Germline assignment: CDR1 SEHNR and CDR2 FQNEAQ (reference sequence). This CDR3 region has 15 residues.

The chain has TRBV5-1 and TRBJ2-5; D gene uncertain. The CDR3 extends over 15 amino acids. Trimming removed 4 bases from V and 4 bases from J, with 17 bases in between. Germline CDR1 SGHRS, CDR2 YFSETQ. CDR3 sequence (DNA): TGCGCCAGCAGCGGGCAGACGGCCCGCGGAGAGACCCAGTACTTC. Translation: CASSGQTARGETQYF. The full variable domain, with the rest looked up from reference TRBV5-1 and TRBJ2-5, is KAGVTQTPRYLIKTRGQQVTLSCSPISGHRSVSWYQQTPGQGLQFLFEYFSETQRNKGNFPGRFSGRQFSNSRSEMNVSTLELGDSALYLCASSGQTARGETQYFGPGTRLLVL.

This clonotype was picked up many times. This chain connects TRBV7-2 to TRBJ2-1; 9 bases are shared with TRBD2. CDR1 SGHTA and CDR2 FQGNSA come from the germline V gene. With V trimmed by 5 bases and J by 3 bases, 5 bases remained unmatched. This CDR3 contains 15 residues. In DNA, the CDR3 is TGTGCCAGCAGCCTGAGCGGGAGGAACTACAATGAGCAGTTCTTC. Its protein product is CASSLSGRNYNEQFF.

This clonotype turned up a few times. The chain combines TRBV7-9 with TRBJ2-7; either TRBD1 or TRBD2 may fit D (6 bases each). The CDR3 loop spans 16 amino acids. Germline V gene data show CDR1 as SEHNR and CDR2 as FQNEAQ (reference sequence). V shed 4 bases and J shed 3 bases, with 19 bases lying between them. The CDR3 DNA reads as TGTGCCAGCAGCTCACCCTTAGCGGACAGAGTCTACGAGCAGTACTTC. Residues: CASSSPLADRVYEQYF.

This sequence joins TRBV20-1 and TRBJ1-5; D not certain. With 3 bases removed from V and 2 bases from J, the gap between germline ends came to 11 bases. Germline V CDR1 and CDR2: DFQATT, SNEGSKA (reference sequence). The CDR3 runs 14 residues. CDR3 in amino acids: CSASIRLGNQPQHF. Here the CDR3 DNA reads TGCAGTGCTAGTATTAGGCTGGGCAATCAGCCCCAGCATTTT.

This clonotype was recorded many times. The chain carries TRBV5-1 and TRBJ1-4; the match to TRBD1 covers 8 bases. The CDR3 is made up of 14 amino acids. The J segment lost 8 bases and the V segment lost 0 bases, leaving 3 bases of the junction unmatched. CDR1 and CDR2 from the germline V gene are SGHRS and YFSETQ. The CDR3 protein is CASSLDRGREKLFF. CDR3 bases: TGCGCCAGCAGCTTGGACAGGGGGAGAGAAAAACTGTTTTTT.

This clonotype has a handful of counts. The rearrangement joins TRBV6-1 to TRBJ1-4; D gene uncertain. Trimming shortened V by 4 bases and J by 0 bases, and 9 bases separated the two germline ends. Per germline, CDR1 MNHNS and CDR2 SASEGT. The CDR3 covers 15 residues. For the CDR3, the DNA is TGTGCCAGCAGTGGTTTACGAGCAACTAATGAAAAACTGTTTTTT. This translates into CASSGLRATNEKLFF.

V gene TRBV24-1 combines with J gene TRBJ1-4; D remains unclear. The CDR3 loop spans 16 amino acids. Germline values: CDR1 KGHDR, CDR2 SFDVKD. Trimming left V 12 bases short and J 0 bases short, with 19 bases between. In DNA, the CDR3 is TGTGCCCCCCGGCTGAGGACTCTTGCAACTAATGAAAAACTGTTTTTT. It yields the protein CAPRLRTLATNEKLFF.

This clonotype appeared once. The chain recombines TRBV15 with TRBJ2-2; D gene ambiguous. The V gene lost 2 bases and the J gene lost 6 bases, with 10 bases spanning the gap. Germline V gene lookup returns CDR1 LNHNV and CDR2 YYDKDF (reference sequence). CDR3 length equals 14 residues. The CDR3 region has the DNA TGTGCCACCAGCAGAACCCCGATTCCCGGGGAGCTGTTTTTT. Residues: CATSRTPIPGELFF.

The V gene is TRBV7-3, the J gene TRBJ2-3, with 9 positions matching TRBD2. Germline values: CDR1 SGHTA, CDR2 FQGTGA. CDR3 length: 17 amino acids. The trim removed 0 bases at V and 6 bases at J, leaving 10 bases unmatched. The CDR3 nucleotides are TGTGCCAGCAGCTTAACGGACGGCGGGAGGGCCGTCGATACGCAGTATTTT. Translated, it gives CASSLTDGGRAVDTQYF.

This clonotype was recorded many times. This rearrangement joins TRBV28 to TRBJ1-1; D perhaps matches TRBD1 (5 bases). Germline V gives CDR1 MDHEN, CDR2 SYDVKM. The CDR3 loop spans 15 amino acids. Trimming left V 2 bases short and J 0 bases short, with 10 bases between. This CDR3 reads CASSLGGGVNTEAFF. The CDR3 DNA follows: TGTGCCAGCAGTTTAGGGGGGGGTGTGAACACTGAAGCTTTCTTT. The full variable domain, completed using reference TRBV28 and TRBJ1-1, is DVKVTQSSRYLVKRTGEKVFLECVQDMDHENMFWYRQDPGLGLRLIYFSYDVKMKEKGDIPEGYSVSREKKERFSLILESASTNQTSMYLCASSLGGGVNTEAFFGQGTRLTVV.

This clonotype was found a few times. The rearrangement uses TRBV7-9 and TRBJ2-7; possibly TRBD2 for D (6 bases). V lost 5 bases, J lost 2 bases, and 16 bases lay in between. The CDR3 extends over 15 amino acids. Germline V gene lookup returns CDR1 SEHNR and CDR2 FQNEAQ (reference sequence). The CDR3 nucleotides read TGTGCCAGCAGCCCCCTAGGACTACAAACCTACGAGCAGTACTTC. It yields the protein CASSPLGLQTYEQYF. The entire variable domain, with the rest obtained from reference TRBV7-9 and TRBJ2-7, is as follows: DTGVSQNPRHKITKRGQNVTFRCDPISEHNRLYWYRQTLGQGPEFLTYFQNEAQLEKSRLLSDRFSAERPKGSFSTLEIQRTEQGDSAMYLCASSPLGLQTYEQYFGPGTRLTVT.

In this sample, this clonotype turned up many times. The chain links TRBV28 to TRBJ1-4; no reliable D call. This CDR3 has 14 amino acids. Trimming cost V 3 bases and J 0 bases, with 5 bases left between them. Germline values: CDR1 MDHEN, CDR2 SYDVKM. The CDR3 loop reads CASSFSATNEKLFF. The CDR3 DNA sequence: TGTGCCAGCAGTTTTTCTGCAACTAATGAAAAACTGTTTTTT.

The CDR3 loop is CASSLGPATLGQFF. CDR3 DNA sequence: TGTGCCAGCAGCTTAGGCCCGGCCACGCTAGGGCAGTTCTTC. The chain uses TRBV7-2 and TRBJ2-1; D is uncertain. The CDR3 runs to 14 residues. CDR1 is SGHTA and CDR2 is FQGNSA in the germline V gene. With 1 base removed from V and 12 bases from J, the gap between germline ends came to 16 bases.

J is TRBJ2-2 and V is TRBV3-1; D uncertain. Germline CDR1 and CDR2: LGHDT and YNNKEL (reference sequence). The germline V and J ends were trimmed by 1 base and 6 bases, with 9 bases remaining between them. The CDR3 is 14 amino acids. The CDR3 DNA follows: TGTGCCAGCAGCCAAGGATGGGAAGCCGGGGAGCTGTTTTTT. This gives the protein CASSQGWEAGELFF.

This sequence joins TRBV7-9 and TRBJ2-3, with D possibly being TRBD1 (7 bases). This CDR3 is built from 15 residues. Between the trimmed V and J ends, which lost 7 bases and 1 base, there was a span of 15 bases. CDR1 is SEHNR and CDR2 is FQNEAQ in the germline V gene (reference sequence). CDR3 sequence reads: CASTGGTPRTDTQYF. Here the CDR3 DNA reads TGTGCCAGCACAGGGGGGACCCCTCGCACAGATACGCAGTATTTT.

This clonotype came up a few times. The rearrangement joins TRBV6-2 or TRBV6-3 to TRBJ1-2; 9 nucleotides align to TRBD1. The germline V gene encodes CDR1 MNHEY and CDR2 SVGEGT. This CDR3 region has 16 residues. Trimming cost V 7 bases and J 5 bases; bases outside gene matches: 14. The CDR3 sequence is CASNSGTGPSSYGYTF. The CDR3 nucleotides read TGTGCCAGCAACTCCGGGACAGGGCCCTCCTCTTATGGCTACACCTTC.

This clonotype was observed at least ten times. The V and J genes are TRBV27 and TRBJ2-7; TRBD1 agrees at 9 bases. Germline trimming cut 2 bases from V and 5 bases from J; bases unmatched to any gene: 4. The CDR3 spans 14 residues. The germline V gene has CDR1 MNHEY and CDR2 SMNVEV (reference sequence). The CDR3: CASSLRGQGNEQYF. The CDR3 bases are TGTGCCAGCAGTTTAAGGGGACAGGGAAACGAGCAGTACTTC.

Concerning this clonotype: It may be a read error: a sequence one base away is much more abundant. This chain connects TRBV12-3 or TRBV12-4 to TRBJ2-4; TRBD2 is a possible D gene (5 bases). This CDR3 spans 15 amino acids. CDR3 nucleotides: TGTGCCAGCGGTTTAGGACCGGGGGCCAAAAACATTCAGTACTTC. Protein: CASGLGPGAKNIQYF.

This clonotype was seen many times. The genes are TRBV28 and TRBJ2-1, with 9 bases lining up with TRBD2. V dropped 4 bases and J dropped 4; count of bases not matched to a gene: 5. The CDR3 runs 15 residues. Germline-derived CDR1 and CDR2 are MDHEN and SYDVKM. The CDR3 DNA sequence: TGTGCCAGCAGTTATATAGCGGGGGCATACAATGAGCAGTTCTTC. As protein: CASSYIAGAYNEQFF. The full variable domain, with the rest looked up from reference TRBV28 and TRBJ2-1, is DVKVTQSSRYLVKRTGEKVFLECVQDMDHENMFWYRQDPGLGLRLIYFSYDVKMKEKGDIPEGYSVSREKKERFSLILESASTNQTSMYLCASSYIAGAYNEQFFGPGTRLTVL.

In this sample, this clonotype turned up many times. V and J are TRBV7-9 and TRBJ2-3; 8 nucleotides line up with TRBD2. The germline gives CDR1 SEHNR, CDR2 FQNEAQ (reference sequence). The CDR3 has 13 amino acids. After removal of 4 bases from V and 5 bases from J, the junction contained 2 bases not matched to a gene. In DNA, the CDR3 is TGTGCCAGCAGCTGGGGACTAGGAGATACGCAGTATTTT. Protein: CASSWGLGDTQYF.

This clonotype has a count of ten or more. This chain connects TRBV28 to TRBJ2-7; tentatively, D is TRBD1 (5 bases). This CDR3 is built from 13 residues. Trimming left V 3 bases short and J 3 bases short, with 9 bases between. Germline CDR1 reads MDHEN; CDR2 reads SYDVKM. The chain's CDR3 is CASSLPQGYEQYF. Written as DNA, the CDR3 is TGTGCCAGCAGTTTGCCCCAGGGCTACGAGCAGTACTTC.

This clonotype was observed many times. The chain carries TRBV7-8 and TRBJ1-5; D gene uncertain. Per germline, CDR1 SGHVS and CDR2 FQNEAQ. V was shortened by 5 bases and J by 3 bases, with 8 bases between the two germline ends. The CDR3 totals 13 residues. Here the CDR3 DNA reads TGTGCCAGCAGCGAAGGGTTCAATCAGCCCCAGCATTTT. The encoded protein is CASSEGFNQPQHF.

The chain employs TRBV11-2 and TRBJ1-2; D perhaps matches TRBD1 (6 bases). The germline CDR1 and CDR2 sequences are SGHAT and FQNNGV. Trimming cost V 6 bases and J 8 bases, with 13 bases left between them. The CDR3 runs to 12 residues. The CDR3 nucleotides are TGTGCCAGCAGATCCACAGGGCCGGGCTACACCTTC. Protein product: CASRSTGPGYTF.

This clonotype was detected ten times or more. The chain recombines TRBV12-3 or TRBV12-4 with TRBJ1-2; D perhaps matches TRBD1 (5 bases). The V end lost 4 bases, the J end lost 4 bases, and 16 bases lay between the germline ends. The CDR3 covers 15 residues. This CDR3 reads CASSSALGGGYGYTF. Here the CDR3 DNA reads TGTGCCAGCAGTTCCGCCCTTGGGGGTGGCTATGGCTACACCTTC.